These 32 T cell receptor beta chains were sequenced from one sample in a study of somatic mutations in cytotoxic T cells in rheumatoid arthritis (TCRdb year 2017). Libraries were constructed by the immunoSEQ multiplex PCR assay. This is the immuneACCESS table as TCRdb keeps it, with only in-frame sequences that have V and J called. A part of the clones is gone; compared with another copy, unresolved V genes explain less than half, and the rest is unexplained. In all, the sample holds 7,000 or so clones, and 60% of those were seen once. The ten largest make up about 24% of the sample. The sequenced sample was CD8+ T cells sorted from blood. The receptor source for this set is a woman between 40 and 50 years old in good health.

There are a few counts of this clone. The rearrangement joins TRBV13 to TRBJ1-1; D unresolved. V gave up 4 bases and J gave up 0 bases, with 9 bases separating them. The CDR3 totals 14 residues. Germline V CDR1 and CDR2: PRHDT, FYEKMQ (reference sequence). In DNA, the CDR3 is TGTGCCAGCAGCTCCATCCGGATGAACACTGAAGCTTTCTTT. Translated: CASSSIRMNTEAFF.

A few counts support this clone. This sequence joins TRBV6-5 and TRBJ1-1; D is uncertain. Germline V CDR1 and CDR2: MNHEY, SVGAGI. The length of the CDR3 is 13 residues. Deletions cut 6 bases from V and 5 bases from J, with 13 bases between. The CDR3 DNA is TGTGCCAGCAGCCTCCACCCGGAGACTGAAGCTTTCTTT. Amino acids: CASSLHPETEAFF.

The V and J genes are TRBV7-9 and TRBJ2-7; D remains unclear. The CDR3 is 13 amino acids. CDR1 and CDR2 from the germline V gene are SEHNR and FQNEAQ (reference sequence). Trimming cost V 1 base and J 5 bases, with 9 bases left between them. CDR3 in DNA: TGTGCCAGCAGCTTAGGAGGAAGGGACGAGCAGTACTTC. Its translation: CASSLGGRDEQYF.

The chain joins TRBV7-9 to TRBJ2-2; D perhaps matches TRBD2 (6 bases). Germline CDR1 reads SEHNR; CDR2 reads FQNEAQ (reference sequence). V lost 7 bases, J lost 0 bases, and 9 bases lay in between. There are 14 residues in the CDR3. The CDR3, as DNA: TGTGCCAGCATCCCGGGGGCGAACACCGGGGAGCTGTTTTTT. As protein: CASIPGANTGELFF.

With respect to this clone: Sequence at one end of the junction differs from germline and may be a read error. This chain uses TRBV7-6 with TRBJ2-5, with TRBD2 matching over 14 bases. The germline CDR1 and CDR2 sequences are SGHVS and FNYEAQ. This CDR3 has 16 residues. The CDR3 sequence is CASSQGTSGSHIPENF. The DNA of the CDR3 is TGTGCCAGCAGCCAGGGGACTAGCGGGAGCCACATTCCCGAAAACTTC. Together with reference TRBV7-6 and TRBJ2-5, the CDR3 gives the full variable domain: GAGVSQSPRYKVTKRGQDVALRCDPISGHVSLYWYRQALGQGPEFLTYFNYEAQQDKSGLPNDRFSAERPEGSISTLTIQRTEQRDSAMYRCASSQGTSGSHIPENFGPGTRLLVL.

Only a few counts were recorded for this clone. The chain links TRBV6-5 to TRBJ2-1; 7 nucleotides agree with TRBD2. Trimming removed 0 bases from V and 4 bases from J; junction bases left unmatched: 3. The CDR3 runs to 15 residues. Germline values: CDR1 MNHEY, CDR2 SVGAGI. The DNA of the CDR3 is TGTGCCAGCAGTTACTCCAGCGGGATTTACAATGAGCAGTTCTTC. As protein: CASSYSSGIYNEQFF.

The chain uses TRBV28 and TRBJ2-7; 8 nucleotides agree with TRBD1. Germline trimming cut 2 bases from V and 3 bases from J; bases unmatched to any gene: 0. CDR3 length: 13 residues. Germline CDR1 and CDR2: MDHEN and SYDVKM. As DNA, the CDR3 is TGTGCCAGCAGTTTAGGACAGGGCTACGAGCAGTACTTC. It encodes CASSLGQGYEQYF.

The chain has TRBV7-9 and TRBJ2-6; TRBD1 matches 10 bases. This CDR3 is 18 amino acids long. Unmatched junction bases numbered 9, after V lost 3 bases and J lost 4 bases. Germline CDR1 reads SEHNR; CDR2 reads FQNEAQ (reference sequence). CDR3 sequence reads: CASSFGTGVSFGANVLTF. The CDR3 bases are TGTGCCAGCAGCTTCGGGACAGGGGTCTCGTTCGGGGCCAACGTCCTGACTTTC. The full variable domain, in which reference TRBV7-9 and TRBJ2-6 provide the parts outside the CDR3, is DTGVSQNPRHKITKRGQNVTFRCDPISEHNRLYWYRQTLGQGPEFLTYFQNEAQLEKSRLLSDRFSAERPKGSFSTLEIQRTEQGDSAMYLCASSFGTGVSFGANVLTFGAGSRLTVL.

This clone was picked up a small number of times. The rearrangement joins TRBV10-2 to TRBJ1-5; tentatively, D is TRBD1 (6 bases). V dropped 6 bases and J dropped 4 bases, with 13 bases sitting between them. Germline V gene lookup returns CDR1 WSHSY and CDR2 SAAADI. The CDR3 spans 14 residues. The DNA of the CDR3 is TGCGCCAGCAGCCCGGGGGCGGTTAATCAGCCCCAGCATTTT. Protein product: CASSPGAVNQPQHF.

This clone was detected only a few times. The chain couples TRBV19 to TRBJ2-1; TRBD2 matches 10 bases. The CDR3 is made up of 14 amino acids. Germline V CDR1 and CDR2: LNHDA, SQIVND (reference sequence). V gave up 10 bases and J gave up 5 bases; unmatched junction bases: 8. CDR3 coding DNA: TGTGCCACCTCACTAGCGGGACCAAACAATGAGCAGTTCTTC. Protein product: CATSLAGPNNEQFF.

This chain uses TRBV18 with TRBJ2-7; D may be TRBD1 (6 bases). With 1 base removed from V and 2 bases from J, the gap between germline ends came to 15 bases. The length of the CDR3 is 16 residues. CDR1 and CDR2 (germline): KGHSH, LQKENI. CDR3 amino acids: CASSPLETGHPYEQYF. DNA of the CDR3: TGTGCCAGCTCACCACTAGAGACAGGCCACCCCTACGAGCAGTACTTC.

The DNA for the CDR3 is TGTGCCAGCGGACAGGGCTACGAGCAGTACTTC. It specifies CASGQGYEQYF. The V gene is TRBV25-1, the J gene TRBJ2-7, with 8 bases that match TRBD1. Trimming cost V 8 bases and J 3 bases; bases outside gene matches: 0. CDR1 MGHDK and CDR2 SYGVNS come from the germline V gene. The CDR3 extends over 11 amino acids.

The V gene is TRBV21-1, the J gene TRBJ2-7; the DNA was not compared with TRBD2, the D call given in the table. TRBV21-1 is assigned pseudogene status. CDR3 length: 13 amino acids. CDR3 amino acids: CASSLWTGGKQYF. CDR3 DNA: TGTGCCAGCAGCTTGTGGACGGGAGGGAAGCAGTACTTC.

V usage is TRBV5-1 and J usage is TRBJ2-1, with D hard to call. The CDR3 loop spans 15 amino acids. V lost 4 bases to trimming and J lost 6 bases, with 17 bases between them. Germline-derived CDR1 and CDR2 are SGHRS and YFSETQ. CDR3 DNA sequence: TGCGCCAGCAGCGTGACACTCCATGGGGTCAATGAGCAGTTCTTC. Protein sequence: CASSVTLHGVNEQFF.

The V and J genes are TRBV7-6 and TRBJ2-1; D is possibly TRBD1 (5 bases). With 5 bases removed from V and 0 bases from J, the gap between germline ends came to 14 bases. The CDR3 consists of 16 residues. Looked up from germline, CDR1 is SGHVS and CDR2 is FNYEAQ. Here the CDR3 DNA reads TGTGCCAGCAGCGCCCAGACAGTTGGCTCCTACAATGAGCAGTTCTTC. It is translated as CASSAQTVGSYNEQFF.

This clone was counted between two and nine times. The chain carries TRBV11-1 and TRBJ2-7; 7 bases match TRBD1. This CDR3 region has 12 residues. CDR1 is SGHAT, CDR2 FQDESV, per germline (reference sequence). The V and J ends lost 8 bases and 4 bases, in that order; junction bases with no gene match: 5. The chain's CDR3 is CASAQGDYEQYF. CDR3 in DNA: TGTGCCAGCGCCCAGGGGGATTACGAGCAGTACTTC.

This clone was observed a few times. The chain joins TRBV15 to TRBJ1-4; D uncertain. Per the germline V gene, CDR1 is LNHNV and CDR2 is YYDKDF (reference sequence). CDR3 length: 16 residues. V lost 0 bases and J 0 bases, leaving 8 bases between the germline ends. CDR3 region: CATSRERAPTNEKLFF. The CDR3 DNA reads TGTGCCACCAGCAGAGAAAGGGCTCCAACTAATGAAAAACTGTTTTTT.

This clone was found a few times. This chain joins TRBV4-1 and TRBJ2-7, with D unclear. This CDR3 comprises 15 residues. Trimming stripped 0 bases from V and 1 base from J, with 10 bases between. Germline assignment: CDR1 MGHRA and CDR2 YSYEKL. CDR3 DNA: TGCGCCAGCAGCCAAGATCGGTACGGGTCCTACGAGCAGTACTTC. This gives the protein CASSQDRYGSYEQYF.

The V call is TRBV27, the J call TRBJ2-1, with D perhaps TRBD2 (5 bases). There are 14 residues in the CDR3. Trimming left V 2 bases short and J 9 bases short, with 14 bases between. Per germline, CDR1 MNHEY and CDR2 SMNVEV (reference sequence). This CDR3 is CASSLRSSLGEQFF. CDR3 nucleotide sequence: TGTGCCAGCAGTTTACGGTCTAGCTTAGGTGAGCAGTTCTTC.

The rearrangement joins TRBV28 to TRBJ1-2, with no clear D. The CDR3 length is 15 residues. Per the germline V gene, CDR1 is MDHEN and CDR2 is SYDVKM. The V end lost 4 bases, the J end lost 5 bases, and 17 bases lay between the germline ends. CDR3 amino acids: CASSSREFQWYGYTF. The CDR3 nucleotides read TGTGCCAGCAGTTCACGGGAGTTCCAATGGTATGGCTACACCTTC.

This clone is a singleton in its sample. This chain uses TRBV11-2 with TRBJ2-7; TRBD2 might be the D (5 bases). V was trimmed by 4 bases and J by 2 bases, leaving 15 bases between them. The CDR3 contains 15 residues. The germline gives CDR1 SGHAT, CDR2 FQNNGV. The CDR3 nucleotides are TGTGCCAGCAGCTCTATTCGGGAACATACCTACGAGCAGTACTTC. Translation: CASSSIREHTYEQYF.

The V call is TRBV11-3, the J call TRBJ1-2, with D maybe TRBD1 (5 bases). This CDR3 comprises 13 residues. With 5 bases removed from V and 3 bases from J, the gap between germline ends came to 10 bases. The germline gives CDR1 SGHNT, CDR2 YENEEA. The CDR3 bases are TGTGCCAGCAGCACCGGGACGGACTATGGCTACACCTTC. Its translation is CASSTGTDYGYTF.

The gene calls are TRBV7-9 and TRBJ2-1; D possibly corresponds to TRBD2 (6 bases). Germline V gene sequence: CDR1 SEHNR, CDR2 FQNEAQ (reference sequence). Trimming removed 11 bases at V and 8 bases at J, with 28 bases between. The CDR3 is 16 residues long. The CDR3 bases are TGTGCCGTCGAGGGTGGATGGGACTCCCTAAGGGATGAGCAGTTCTTC. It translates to CAVEGGWDSLRDEQFF.

The DNA for the CDR3 is TGTGCCAGCAGCTTAGCAGATAGCTCCTACAATGAGCAGTTCTTC. It specifies CASSLADSSYNEQFF. This rearrangement joins TRBV7-9 to TRBJ2-1; D is unclear. The ends were cut back, 0 bases at V and 0 bases at J, with 6 bases in the middle. Looked up from germline, CDR1 is SEHNR and CDR2 is FQNEAQ (reference sequence). The CDR3 is 15 amino acids. The full variable domain, in which reference TRBV7-9 and TRBJ2-1 provide the parts outside the CDR3, is DTGVSQNPRHKITKRGQNVTFRCDPISEHNRLYWYRQTLGQGPEFLTYFQNEAQLEKSRLLSDRFSAERPKGSFSTLEIQRTEQGDSAMYLCASSLADSSYNEQFFGPGTRLTVL.

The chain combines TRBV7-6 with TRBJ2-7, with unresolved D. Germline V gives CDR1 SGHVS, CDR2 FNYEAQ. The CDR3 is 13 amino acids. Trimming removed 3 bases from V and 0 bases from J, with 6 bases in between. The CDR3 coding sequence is TGTGCCAGCAGCTTGGCTAGCTCCTACGAGCAGTACTTC. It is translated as CASSLASSYEQYF. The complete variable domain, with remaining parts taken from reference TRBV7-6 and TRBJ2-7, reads GAGVSQSPRYKVTKRGQDVALRCDPISGHVSLYWYRQALGQGPEFLTYFNYEAQQDKSGLPNDRFSAERPEGSISTLTIQRTEQRDSAMYRCASSLASSYEQYFGPGTRLTVT.

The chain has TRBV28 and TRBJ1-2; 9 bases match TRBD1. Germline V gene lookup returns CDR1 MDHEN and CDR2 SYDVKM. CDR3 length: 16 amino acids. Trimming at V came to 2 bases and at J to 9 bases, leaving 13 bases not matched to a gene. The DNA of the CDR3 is TGTGCCAGCAGTTTAGTATCTAGAGGGACAGGGTCGAGCTACACCTTC. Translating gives CASSLVSRGTGSSYTF.

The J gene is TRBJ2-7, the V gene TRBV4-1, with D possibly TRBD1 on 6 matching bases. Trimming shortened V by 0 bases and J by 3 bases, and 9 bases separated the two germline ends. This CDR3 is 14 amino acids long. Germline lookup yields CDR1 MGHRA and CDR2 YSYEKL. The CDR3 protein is CASSQDIGGYEQYF. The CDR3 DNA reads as TGCGCCAGCAGCCAAGACATAGGGGGCTACGAGCAGTACTTC.

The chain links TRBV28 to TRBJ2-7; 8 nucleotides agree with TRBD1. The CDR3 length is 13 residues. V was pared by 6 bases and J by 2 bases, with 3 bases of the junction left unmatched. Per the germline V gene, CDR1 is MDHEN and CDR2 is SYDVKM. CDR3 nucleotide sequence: TGTGCCAGCAGCCGGGGACAGGCCTACGAGCAGTACTTC. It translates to CASSRGQAYEQYF.

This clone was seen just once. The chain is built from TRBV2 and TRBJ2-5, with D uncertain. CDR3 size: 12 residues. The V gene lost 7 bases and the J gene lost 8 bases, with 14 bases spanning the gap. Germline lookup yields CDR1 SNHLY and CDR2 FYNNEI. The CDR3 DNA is TGTGCCAGCACTCCCAGCCGAGAAACCCAGTACTTC. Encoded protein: CASTPSRETQYF.

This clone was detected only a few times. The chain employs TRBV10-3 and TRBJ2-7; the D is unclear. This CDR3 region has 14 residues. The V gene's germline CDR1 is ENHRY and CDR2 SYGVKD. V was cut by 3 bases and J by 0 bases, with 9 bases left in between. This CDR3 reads CAISDSPSSYEQYF. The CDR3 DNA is TGTGCCATCAGTGATTCCCCGTCCTCCTACGAGCAGTACTTC.

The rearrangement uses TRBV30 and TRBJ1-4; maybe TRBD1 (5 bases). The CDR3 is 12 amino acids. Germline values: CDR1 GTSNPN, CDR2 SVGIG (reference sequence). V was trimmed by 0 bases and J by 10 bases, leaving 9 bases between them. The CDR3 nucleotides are TGTGCCTGGAGTGTACTGGGGGGAAAACTGTTTTTT. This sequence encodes CAWSVLGGKLFF.

CDR3 region: CASSVVGGRGETQYF. The CDR3 coding sequence is TGTGCCAGCAGCGTAGTTGGGGGGCGAGGGGAGACCCAGTACTTC. The gene calls are TRBV9 and TRBJ2-5; tentatively, D is TRBD1 or TRBD2 (6 bases each). From germline, CDR1 is SGDLS and CDR2 YYNGEE. This CDR3 region has 15 residues. Trimming took 0 bases from V and 5 from J, leaving 14 bases between them.